This record concerns one T cell receptor (beta chain) sequence. Authors' processing steps: The assay estimated nucleated cells by amplifying reference gene primers. The data were produced by immunoSEQ multiplex PCR, yet TCRdb's version contains in-frame clones alone and is incomplete. V and J calls and clone size are those listed in that table; D and trimming were worked out from the DNA. The sample holds about 230,000 clones; approximately 87% are singletons and the top ten take 2% to 3%. This specimen belongs to a study of blood T cell repertoires in COVID-19. Study-level background: COVID-19 samples collected from the United States, Italy and Spain covered acute and convalescent phases. PBMCs, B-cell-depleted T cells, or T cells provided the cDNA or gDNA that made up the material.

There are 13 residues in the CDR3. Trimming took 1 base from V and 1 from J, leaving 4 bases between them. The chain links TRBV12-3 or TRBV12-4 to TRBJ1-1; D is unclear. Sequencing used peripheral blood. The sequence came from a woman in her seventies with active or convalescent COVID-19. The CDR3 nucleotides read TGTGCCAGCAGTTTAGACTGGAACACTGAAGCTTTCTTT. Amino acids: CASSLDWNTEAFF.